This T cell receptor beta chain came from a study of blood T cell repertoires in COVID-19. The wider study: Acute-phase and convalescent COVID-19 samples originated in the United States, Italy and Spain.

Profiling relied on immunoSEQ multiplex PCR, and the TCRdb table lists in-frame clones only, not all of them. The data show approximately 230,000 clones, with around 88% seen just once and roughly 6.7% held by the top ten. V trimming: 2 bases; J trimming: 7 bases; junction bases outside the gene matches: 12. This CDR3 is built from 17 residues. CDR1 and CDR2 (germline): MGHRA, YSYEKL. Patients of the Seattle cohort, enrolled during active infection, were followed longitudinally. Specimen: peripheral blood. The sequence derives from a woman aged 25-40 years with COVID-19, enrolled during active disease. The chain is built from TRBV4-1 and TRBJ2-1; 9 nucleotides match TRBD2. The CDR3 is CASSQISAGGRGNEQFF. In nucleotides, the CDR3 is TGCGCCAGCAGCCAAATTTCGGCGGGAGGGCGGGGGAATGAGCAGTTCTTC.